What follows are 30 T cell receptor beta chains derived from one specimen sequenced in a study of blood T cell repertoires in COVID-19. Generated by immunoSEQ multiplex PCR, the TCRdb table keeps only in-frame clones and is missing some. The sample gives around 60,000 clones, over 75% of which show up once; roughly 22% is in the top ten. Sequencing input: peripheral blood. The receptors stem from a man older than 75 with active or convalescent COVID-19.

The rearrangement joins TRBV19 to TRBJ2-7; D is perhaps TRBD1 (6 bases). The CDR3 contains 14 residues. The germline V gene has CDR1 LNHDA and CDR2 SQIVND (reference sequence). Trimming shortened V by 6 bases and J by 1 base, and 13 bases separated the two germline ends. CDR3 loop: CASSTGTKSYEQYF. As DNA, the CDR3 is TGTGCCAGTAGCACCGGGACAAAATCCTACGAGCAGTACTTC.

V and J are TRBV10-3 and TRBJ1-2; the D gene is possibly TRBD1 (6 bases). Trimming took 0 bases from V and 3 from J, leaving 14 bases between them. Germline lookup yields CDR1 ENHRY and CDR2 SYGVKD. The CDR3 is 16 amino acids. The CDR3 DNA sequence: TGTGCCATCAGTGAGTCGACACGGGGGGCTTACTATGGCTACACCTTC. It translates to CAISESTRGAYYGYTF.

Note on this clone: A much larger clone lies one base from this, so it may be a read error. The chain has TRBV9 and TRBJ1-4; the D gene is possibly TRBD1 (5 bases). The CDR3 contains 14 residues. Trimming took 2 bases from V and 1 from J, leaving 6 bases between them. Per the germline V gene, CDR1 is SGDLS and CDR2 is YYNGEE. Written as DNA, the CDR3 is TGTGCCAGCAGCGTCCAGGGAACTAATGAAAAACTGTTTTTT. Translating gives CASSVQGTNEKLFF.

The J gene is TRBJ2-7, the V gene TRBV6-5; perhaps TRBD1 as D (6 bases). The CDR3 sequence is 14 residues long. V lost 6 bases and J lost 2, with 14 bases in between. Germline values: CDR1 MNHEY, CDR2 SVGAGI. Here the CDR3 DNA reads TGTGCCAGCAGAGTGGGGACATTTGCCTACGAGCAGTACTTC. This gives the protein CASRVGTFAYEQYF.

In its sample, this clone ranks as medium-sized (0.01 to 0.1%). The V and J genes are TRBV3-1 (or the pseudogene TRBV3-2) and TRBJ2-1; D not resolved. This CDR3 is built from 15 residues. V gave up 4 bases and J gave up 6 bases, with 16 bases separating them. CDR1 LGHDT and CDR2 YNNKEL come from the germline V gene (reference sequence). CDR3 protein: CASSPFMAPSNEQFF. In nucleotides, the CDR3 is TGTGCCAGCAGCCCATTCATGGCACCTAGCAATGAGCAGTTCTTC.

The CDR3 region has the DNA TGCGCCAGCAGCTTGGAACTAGCGGGGGCGGGGGATACGCAGTATTTT. This translates into CASSLELAGAGDTQYF. The chain employs TRBV5-1 and TRBJ2-3, with 11 bases identical to TRBD2. Germline V gene data show CDR1 as SGHRS and CDR2 as YFSETQ. This CDR3 spans 16 amino acids. V trimming: 0 bases; J trimming: 6 bases; junction bases outside the gene matches: 6.

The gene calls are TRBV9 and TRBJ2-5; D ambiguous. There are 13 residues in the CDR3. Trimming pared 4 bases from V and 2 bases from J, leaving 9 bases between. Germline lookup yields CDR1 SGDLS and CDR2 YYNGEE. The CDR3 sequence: CASSYSPQETQYF. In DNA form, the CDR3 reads TGTGCCAGCAGCTATAGCCCGCAAGAGACCCAGTACTTC.

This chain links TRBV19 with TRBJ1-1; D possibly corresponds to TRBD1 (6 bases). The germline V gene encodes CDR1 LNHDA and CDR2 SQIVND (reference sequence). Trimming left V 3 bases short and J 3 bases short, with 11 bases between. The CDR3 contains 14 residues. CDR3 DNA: TGTGCCAGTAGTATCTTCCCAGGGGACACTGAAGCTTTCTTT. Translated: CASSIFPGDTEAFF.

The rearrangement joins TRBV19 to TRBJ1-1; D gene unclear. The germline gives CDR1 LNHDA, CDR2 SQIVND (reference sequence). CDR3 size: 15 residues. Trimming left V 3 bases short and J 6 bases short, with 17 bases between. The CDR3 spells CASSMLVGSGSEAFF. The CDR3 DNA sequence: TGTGCCAGTAGTATGTTGGTGGGAAGCGGCTCTGAAGCTTTCTTT. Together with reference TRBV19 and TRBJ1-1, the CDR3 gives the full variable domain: DGGITQSPKYLFRKEGQNVTLSCEQNLNHDAMYWYRQDPGQGLRLIYYSQIVNDFQKGDIAEGYSVSREKKESFPLTVTSAQKNPTAFYLCASSMLVGSGSEAFFGQGTRLTVV.

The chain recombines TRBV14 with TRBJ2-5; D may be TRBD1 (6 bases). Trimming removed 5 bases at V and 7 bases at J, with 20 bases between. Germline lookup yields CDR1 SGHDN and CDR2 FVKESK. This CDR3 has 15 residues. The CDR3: CASSDINRERGTQYF. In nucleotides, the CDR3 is TGTGCCAGCAGCGATATAAACAGGGAACGGGGGACCCAGTACTTC. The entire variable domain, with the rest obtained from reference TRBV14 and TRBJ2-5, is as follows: EAGVTQFPSHSVIEKGQTVTLRCDPISGHDNLYWYRRVMGKEIKFLLHFVKESKQDESGMPNNRFLAERTGGTYSTLKVQPAELEDSGVYFCASSDINRERGTQYFGPGTRLLVL.

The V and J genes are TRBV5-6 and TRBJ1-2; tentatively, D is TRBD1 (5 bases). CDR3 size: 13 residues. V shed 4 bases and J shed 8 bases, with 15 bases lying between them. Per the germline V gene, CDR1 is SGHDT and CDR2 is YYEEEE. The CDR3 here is CASSPGLPRGYTF. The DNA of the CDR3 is TGTGCCAGCAGCCCGGGACTTCCTCGGGGCTACACCTTC.

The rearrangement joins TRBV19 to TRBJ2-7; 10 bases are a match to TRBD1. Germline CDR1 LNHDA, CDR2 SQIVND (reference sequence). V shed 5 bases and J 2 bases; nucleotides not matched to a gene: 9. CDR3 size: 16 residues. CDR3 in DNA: TGTGCCAGTAGTCCCAACGGACAGGGGGACGCCTACGAGCAGTACTTC. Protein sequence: CASSPNGQGDAYEQYF.

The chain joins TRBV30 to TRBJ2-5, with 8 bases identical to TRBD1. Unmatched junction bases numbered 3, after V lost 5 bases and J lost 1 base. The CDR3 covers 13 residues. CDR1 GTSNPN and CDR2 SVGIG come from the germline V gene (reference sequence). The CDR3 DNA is TGTGCCTGGGACAGGGGACTCCAAGAGACCCAGTACTTC. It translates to CAWDRGLQETQYF.

The CDR3 reads CSVRHPNTEAFF. Here the CDR3 DNA reads TGCAGCGTTCGACATCCGAACACTGAAGCTTTCTTT. J is TRBJ1-1 and V is TRBV29-1; D is undetermined. With 5 bases removed from V and 1 base from J, the gap between germline ends came to 8 bases. Germline CDR1 and CDR2: SQVTM and ANQGSEA. The CDR3 covers 12 residues.

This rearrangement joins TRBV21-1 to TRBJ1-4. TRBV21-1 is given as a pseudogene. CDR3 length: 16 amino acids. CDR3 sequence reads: CASSARPPSRFEKLFF. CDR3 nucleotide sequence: TGTGCCAGCAGCGCACGACCCCCGTCTAGGTTTGAAAAACTGTTTTTT.

The CDR3 sequence is CASSEFPANTGELFF. The DNA for the CDR3 is TGTGCCAGCAGTGAATTCCCGGCGAACACCGGGGAGCTGTTTTTT. The chain links TRBV2 to TRBJ2-2; no firm D call. Germline lookup yields CDR1 SNHLY and CDR2 FYNNEI. The CDR3 extends over 15 amino acids. Trimming left V 2 bases short and J 0 bases short, with 7 bases between.

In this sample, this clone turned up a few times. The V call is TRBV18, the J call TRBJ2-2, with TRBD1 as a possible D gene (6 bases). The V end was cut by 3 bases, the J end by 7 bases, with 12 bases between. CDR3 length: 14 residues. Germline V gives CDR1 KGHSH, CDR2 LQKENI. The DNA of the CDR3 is TGTGCCAGCTCACCGGACAGATCGGTCGGGGAGCTGTTTTTT. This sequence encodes CASSPDRSVGELFF.

The CDR3 sequence: CSALGQGANQNTEAFF. The CDR3 DNA reads as TGCAGCGCCCTGGGACAGGGAGCAAACCAAAACACTGAAGCTTTCTTT. The rearrangement uses TRBV29-1 and TRBJ1-1; 9 bases map to TRBD1. The CDR3 is 16 amino acids. Per the germline V gene, CDR1 is SQVTM and CDR2 is ANQGSEA. With V trimmed by 7 bases and J by 2 bases, 14 bases remained unmatched.

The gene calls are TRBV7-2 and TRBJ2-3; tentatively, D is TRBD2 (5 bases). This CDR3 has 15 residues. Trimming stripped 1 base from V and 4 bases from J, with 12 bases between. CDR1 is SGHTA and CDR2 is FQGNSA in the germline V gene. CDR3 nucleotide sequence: TGTGCCAGCAGCTTAGGCGGAGGCGCTTCAGATACGCAGTATTTT. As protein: CASSLGGGASDTQYF.

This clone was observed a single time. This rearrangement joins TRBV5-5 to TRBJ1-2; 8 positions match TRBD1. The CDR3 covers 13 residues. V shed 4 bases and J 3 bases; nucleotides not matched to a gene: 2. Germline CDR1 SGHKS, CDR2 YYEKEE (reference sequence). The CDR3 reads CASSLGQDYGYTF. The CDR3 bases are TGTGCCAGCAGCCTGGGACAGGACTATGGCTACACCTTC.

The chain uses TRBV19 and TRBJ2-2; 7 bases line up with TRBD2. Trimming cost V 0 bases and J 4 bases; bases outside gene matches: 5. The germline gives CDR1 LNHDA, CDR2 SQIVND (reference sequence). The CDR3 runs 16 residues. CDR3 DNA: TGTGCCAGTAGTATAGATCCGACTAGCCCCACCGGGGAGCTGTTTTTT. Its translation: CASSIDPTSPTGELFF.

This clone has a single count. CDR3 protein: CASSGQNYGYTF. DNA of the CDR3: TGTGCCAGCAGTGGCCAGAACTATGGCTACACCTTC. The chain links TRBV28 to TRBJ1-2; the D is unclear. CDR1 MDHEN and CDR2 SYDVKM come from the germline V gene. Deletions cut 5 bases from V and 2 bases from J, with 6 bases between. The CDR3 sequence is 12 residues long.

The CDR3 nucleotides read TGTGCCAGCAGCGAACAACTAGCGGGGAGCCCCTACGAGCAGTACTTC. Encoded protein: CASSEQLAGSPYEQYF. The V call is TRBV11-1, the J call TRBJ2-7; 10 bases map to TRBD2. The germline V gene has CDR1 SGHAT and CDR2 FQDESV (reference sequence). V dropped 5 bases and J dropped 2; count of bases not matched to a gene: 9. The CDR3 length is 16 residues.

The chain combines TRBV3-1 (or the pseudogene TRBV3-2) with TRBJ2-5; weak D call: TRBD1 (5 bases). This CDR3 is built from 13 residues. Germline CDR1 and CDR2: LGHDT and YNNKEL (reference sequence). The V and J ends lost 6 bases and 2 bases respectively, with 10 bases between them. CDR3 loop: CASRQDPQETQYF. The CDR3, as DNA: TGTGCCAGCAGACAGGACCCTCAAGAGACCCAGTACTTC.

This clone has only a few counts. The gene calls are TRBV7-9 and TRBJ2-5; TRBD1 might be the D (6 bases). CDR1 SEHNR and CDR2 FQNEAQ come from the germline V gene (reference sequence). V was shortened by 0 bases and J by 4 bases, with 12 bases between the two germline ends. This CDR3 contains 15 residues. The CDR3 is CASSLAGAVGETQYF. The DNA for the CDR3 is TGTGCCAGCAGCTTAGCGGGGGCAGTAGGAGAGACCCAGTACTTC.

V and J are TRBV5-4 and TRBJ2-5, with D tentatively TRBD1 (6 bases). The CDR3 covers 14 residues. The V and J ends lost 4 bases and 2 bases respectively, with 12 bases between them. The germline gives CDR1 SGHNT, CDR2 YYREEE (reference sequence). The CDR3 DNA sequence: TGTGCCAGCAGCAATAGACAGGAGCAAGAGACCCAGTACTTC. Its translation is CASSNRQEQETQYF.

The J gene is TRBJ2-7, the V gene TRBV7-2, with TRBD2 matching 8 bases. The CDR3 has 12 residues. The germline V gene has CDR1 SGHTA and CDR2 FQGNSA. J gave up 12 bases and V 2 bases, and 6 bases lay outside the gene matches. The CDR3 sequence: CASSLPRGRTYF. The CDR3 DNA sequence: TGTGCCAGCAGCTTACCACGCGGGAGGACGTACTTC.

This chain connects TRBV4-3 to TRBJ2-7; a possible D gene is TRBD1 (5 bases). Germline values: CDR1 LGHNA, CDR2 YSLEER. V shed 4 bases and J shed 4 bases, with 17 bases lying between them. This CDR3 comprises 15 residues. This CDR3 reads CASSPRAQNTYEQYF. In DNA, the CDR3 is TGCGCCAGCAGCCCCAGGGCACAGAATACTTACGAGCAGTACTTC.

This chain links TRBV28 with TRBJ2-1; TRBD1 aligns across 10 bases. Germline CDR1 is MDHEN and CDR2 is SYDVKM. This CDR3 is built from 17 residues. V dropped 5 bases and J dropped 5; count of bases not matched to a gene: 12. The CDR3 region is CASSLFGDRGKNNEQFF. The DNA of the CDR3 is TGTGCCAGCAGTCTATTCGGGGACAGGGGCAAGAACAATGAGCAGTTCTTC. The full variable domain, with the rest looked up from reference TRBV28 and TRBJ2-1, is DVKVTQSSRYLVKRTGEKVFLECVQDMDHENMFWYRQDPGLGLRLIYFSYDVKMKEKGDIPEGYSVSREKKERFSLILESASTNQTSMYLCASSLFGDRGKNNEQFFGPGTRLTVL.

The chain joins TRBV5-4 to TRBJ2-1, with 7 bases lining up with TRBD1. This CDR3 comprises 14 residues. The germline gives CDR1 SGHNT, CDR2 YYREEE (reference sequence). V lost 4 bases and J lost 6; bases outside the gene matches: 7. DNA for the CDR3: TGTGCCAGCAGCGCCAGACAGGGTGGCAATGAGCAGTTCTTC. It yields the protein CASSARQGGNEQFF.